This TCR beta chain was recorded in a study of blood T cell repertoires in COVID-19. Overall study: Donors in the United States, Italy and Spain gave samples during acute or convalescent COVID-19. PBMCs, B-cell-depleted T cells, or T cells were the source of the cDNA or gDNA that made up the material.

Patients at the Seattle site were enrolled during active infection and followed longitudinally. The CDR3 loop spans 13 amino acids. V lost 4 bases, J lost 2 bases, and 7 bases lay in between. CDR1 and CDR2 (germline): LNHDA, SQIVND (reference sequence). Original data processing: Amplification of reference gene primers provided the estimated nucleated cell counts. Clones were sequenced by immunoSEQ multiplex PCR, and TCRdb holds only the in-frame ones, with some missing. Clone size and the V and J calls come from that table; the DNA yielded D and trimming. The sample consists of 250,000 to 350,000 clones, about 90% of them appearing once.

This rearrangement joins TRBV19 to TRBJ2-3; tentatively, D is TRBD2 (5 bases). The specimen was peripheral blood. This TCR derives from a woman aged 25 to 45 with COVID-19, enrolled during active disease. In DNA, the CDR3 is TGTGCCAGTAGTACGCGGGTCACAGATACGCAGTATTTT. As protein: CASSTRVTDTQYF.